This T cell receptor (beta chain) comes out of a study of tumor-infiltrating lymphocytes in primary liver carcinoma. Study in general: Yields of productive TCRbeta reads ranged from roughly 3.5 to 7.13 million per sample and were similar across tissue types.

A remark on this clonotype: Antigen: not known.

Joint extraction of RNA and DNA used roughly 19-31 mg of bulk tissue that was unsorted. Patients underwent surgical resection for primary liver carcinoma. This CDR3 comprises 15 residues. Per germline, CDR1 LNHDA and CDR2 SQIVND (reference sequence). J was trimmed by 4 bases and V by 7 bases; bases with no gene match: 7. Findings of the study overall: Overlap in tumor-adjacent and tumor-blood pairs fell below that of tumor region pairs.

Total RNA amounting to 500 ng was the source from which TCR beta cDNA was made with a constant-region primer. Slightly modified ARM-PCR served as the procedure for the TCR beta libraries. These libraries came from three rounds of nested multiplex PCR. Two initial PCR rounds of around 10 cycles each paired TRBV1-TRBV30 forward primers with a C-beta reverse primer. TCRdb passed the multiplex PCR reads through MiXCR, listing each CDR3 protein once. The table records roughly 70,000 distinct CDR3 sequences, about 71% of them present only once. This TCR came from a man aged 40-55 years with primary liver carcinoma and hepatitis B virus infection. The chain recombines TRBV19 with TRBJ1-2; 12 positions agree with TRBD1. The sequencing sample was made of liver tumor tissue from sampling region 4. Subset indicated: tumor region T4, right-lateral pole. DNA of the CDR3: TGTGCCAGTAAAAGGGACAGGGGGCAGAGCTATGGCTACACCTTC. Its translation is CASKRDRGQSYGYTF.